This passage covers 3 T cell receptor beta chains from one sample sequenced in a study of identical twins. TCRdb itself ran the 5' RACE reads through MiXCR, one entry per CDR3 protein. The sample shows around 280,000 distinct CDR3 sequences, about 8.1% of them seen only once. These same records also appear under a second study, on yellow fever vaccine responses in identical twins.

Sequencing was carried out using memory (CD45RO+) T cells sorted from blood. These receptors were taken from a woman between 18 and 30 years old in good health.

The chain recombines TRBV3-1 with TRBJ2-3; the D gene is possibly TRBD2 (6 bases). This CDR3 region has 17 residues. CDR1 LGHDT and CDR2 YNNKEL come from the germline V gene (reference sequence). The ends were cut back, 0 bases at V and 6 bases at J, with 19 bases in the middle. The CDR3 region has the DNA TGTGCCAGCAGCCAAGATCTTATGGCGGGGAGCTGGGATACGCAGTATTTT. The encoded protein is CASSQDLMAGSWDTQYF.

V gene TRBV10-1 combines with J gene TRBJ2-1; 8 nucleotides match TRBD2. The CDR3 contains 18 residues. Trimming removed 0 bases from V and 6 bases from J; junction bases left unmatched: 13. From germline, CDR1 is WNHNN and CDR2 SYGVQD (reference sequence). The CDR3 loop is CASSESTLGLGKGNEQFF. DNA for the CDR3: TGCGCCAGCAGTGAGTCGACTCTGGGACTAGGAAAGGGCAATGAGCAGTTCTTC.

This clonotype was picked up a small number of times. This sequence joins TRBV10-3 and TRBJ2-2; TRBD2 matches at 7 bases. The CDR3 sequence is 14 residues long. V trimming: 6 bases; J trimming: 4 bases; junction bases outside the gene matches: 5. The germline V gene encodes CDR1 ENHRY and CDR2 SYGVKD. The CDR3 loop is CAISPGGGTGELFF. Written as DNA, the CDR3 is TGTGCCATCAGCCCAGGCGGGGGCACCGGGGAGCTGTTTTTT.